The present T cell receptor (beta chain) was sequenced within a study of T-cell memory formation after mild COVID-19. Study outcomes and limitations: That cross-reactive memory joined was suggested by some responding clones appearing in pre-infection memory.

From the 5' RACE reads, TCRdb called clonotypes with MiXCR, one entry per CDR3 protein. Of 350,000 to 500,000 distinct CDR3 sequences in the sample, roughly 17% were seen once. Remarks on this clonotype: Its antigen remains unidentified.

CDR1 MNHNY and CDR2 SVGAGI come from the germline V gene (reference sequence). V shed 7 bases and J shed 7 bases, with 19 bases lying between them. The CDR3 has 14 amino acids. This clonotype was sampled from a man younger than 30 who had mild COVID-19 (a few samples of this study predate the infection). Cell type and time point are not known. The chain uses TRBV6-6 and TRBJ1-1; D not certain. The sample consisted of PBMCs or a T cell subset sorted from them (not recorded which). The CDR3, as DNA: TGTGCCAGCACCCGGCCGATAAGACATTATGAAGCTTTCTTT. As protein: CASTRPIRHYEAFF.